This TCR beta chain was captured by sequencing in a study of T cell changes during pregnancy in multiple sclerosis. Germline loops: CDR1 SGHRS, CDR2 YFSETQ. The CDR3 is made up of 15 amino acids. V lost 0 bases to trimming and J lost 6 bases; unmatched junction nucleotides: 7. Some clones are missing from TCRdb's copy, which holds only in-frame ones; the method was immunoSEQ multiplex PCR. The table has approximately 69,000 clones, approximately 94% seen once; the top ten hold approximately 0.58%. Sequenced here: peripheral blood, sampled in the third trimester of pregnancy. This TCR derives from a female donor with multiple sclerosis, enrolled in a pregnancy study. V and J are TRBV5-1 and TRBJ1-2; TRBD1 matches at 8 bases. CDR3 nucleotides: TGCGCCAGCAGCTTGGAGCAGGGGGCGTCGAATGGCTACACCTTC. Protein: CASSLEQGASNGYTF.